The 5 T cell receptor beta chains listed next were all sequenced from one sample in a study of shared clonotypes between healthy human individuals. Profiled with immunoSEQ multiplex PCR; TCRdb holds only in-frame clones, not every one. The data hold about 1.1 million clones, with 75% to 80% observed a single time. The specimen was memory CD4+ T cells from PBMCs. Subset reported: CD45RA-negative fraction. All receptors derive from a man younger than 35 in good health. Some clones in this sample may be carry-over from other donors' samples.

The rearrangement links TRBV6-5 to TRBJ2-7, with a possible D match to TRBD2 (6 bases). CDR3 length: 13 amino acids. Trimming left V 7 bases short and J 2 bases short, with 12 bases between. The germline V gene has CDR1 MNHEY and CDR2 SVGAGI. The CDR3 DNA is TGTGCCAGCACCTGGGACTCCCCCTACGAGCAGTACTTC. It specifies CASTWDSPYEQYF.

The chain couples TRBV19 to TRBJ2-7; D ambiguous. CDR1 and CDR2 from the germline V gene are LNHDA and SQIVND (reference sequence). V was shortened by 2 bases and J by 2 bases, with 7 bases between the two germline ends. This CDR3 spans 13 amino acids. This CDR3 reads CASSILGTYEQYF. CDR3 bases: TGTGCCAGTAGTATACTGGGAACCTACGAGCAGTACTTC.

This clone has just one count. The chain couples TRBV28 to TRBJ1-5; D is ambiguous. Germline CDR1 reads MDHEN; CDR2 reads SYDVKM. This CDR3 region has 17 residues. V dropped 8 bases and J dropped 0 bases, with 20 bases sitting between them. DNA for the CDR3: TGTGCCAGCTCCAGTAGAGTCCGTGGATATAGCAATCAGCCCCAGCATTTT. Its translation: CASSSRVRGYSNQPQHF.

V usage is TRBV9 and J usage is TRBJ2-2, with 13 bases matching TRBD2. V was clipped by 4 bases and J by 0 bases; unmatched bases: 3. This CDR3 has 17 amino acids. Germline V gene sequence: CDR1 SGDLS, CDR2 YYNGEE. The CDR3: CASSMGLAGTNTGELFF. The DNA for the CDR3 is TGTGCCAGCAGCATGGGACTAGCGGGAACGAACACCGGGGAGCTGTTTTTT.

V and J are TRBV9 and TRBJ2-3; D gene ambiguous. Per the germline V gene, CDR1 is SGDLS and CDR2 is YYNGEE. This CDR3 has 15 residues. V lost 2 bases and J 3 bases, leaving 13 bases between the germline ends. The CDR3: CASSVAPIITDTQYF. In DNA, the CDR3 is TGTGCCAGCAGCGTTGCCCCGATTATAACAGATACGCAGTATTTT.